This T cell receptor (beta chain) was sequenced during a study of T-cell reconstitution after alpha-beta-depleted transplantation in children. Broader study findings: Several patients had high TCRbeta diversity at day 60; it came from surviving recipient T cells and thymic progenitors. Alpha-beta T cells about two months after transplant reportedly derived from several hundred expanded graft clones. It was newly produced T cells that mostly accounted for T-cell counts and diversity one year after transplant.

It was with unique molecular identifiers that the TCRbeta library was prepared. TCRdb called the PCR reads again in MiXCR, with one record for every CDR3 protein. The sample holds about 280,000 distinct CDR3 sequences, around a tenth seen once. As regards this clonotype: Its specificity is not known.

Germline V lookup: CDR1 SEHNR, CDR2 FQNEAQ (reference sequence). Trimming removed 4 bases from V and 9 bases from J, with 19 bases in between. The CDR3 is 14 amino acids. This TCR was sampled from a male patient aged 2 to 10 who had a stem cell transplant for chronic granulomatous disease, so the T cells may come from the graft donor. This chain uses TRBV7-9 with TRBJ2-7; weak D call: TRBD1 (6 bases). The material was peripheral blood, obtained 180 days after TCRalphabeta/CD19-depleted stem cell transplant. This chain's CDR3 is CASSSRLTGKVQYF. CDR3 DNA: TGTGCCAGCAGCTCGAGATTAACAGGGAAAGTGCAGTACTTC.